This is a list of T cell receptor beta chains from one sample in a study of cytomegalovirus exposure and HLA in healthy donors. Clones were read by immunoSEQ multiplex PCR, and TCRdb kept only the in-frame ones, dropping some. The sample records 80,000 to 130,000 clones, approximately 80% being singletons. The specimen sequenced was PBMCs. These receptors were taken from a woman younger than 30 in good health and CMV-seronegative. Both conserved end residues are part of each CDR3. A D gene is named only where the DNA matches it firmly. A clone size is listed for some rows: how often the clone was seen (once, few, many), or a class if it is expanded.

D gene	clone size	V gene	J gene	CDR3 DNA	CDR3 protein
TRBD2	few	TRBV7-8	TRBJ2-3	TGTGCCAGCAGCTCGAAGACACTAGCGGGGGGGTTCAACACAGATACGCAGTATTTT	CASSSKTLAGGFNTDTQYF
TRBD1	.	TRBV30	TRBJ2-2	TGTGCCTGGCGTCCGGGACAGGGGCGGGACACCGGGGAGCTGTTTTTT	CAWRPGQGRDTGELFF
TRBD2	.	TRBV5-5	TRBJ2-3	TGTGCCAGCAGCTTGGATCGGCTAGCGGGAGGACCCACAGATACGCAGTATTTT	CASSLDRLAGGPTDTQYF
TRBD2	once	TRBV28	TRBJ2-3	TGTGCCAGCAGCCAATGGATCGGACTAGACCTCACAGATACGCAGTATTTT	CASSQWIGLDLTDTQYF
.	.	TRBV18	TRBJ2-4	TGTGCCAGCTCACCAGGCGGTATAGCCAAAAACATTCAGTACTTC	CASSPGGIAKNIQYF
.	once	TRBV18	TRBJ2-1	TGTGCCAGCTCACTCCCAGTAAACAATGAGCAGTTCTTC	CASSLPVNNEQFF
TRBD2	.	TRBV9	TRBJ2-5	TGTGCCAGCAGCCCTGGGACTAGCGGAGAGACCCAGTACTTC	CASSPGTSGETQYF
.	.	TRBV29-1	TRBJ1-1	TGCAGCGTTAGGGTGGGGCGTGGGACTGAAGCTTTCTTT	CSVRVGRGTEAFF
.	.	TRBV6-1	TRBJ1-6	TGTGCCAGCAGTGAACAGGGATGGACCTATAATTCACCCCTCCACTTT	CASSEQGWTYNSPLHF
.	.	TRBV6-4	TRBJ2-3	TGTGCCAGCAGTGACTCGGCGGGCCCCACAGATACGCAGTATTTT	CASSDSAGPTDTQYF
.	once	TRBV6-5	TRBJ1-3	TGTGCCAGCGGCAGGGTGCGGAAGTCTGGAAACACCATATATTTT	CASGRVRKSGNTIYF